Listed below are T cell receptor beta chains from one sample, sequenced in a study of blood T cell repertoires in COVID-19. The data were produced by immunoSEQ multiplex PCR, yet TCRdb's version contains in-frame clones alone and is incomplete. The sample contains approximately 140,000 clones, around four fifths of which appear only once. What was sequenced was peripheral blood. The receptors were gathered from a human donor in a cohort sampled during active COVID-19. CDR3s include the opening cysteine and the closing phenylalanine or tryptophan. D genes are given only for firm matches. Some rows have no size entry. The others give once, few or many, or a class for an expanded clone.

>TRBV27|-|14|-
CASTRTGLNYGYTF
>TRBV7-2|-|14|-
CASSLEPTAYEQYF
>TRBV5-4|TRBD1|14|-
CASSTGQGSSPLHF
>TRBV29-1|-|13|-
CSVCRGVNTEAFF
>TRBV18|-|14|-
CASSPGQWNTEAFF
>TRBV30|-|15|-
CAWSPQGAGSEKLFF
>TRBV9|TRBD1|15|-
CASSVGWDRNSPLHF
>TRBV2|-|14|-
CASRFPGVNYGYTF
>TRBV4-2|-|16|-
CASSQGRGLVKETQYF
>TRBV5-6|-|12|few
CASSGARGAQHF
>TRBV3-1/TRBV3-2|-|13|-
CASSQVRGTEAFF
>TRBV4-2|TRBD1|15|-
CASSQETGPGNTIYF
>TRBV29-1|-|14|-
CSVEDAGHYNEQFF
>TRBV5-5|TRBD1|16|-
CASSLMRGRSTDTQYF
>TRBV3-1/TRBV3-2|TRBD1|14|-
CASSRLGQGGGYTF
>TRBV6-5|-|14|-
CASSKGFGGYEQYF
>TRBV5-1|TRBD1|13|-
CASSFGTGREQYF
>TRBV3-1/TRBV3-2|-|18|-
CASSQMGGEAFSGNTIYF
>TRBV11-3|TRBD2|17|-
CASSRGLAGGLYNEQFF
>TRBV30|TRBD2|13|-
CAGTRLAGETQYF
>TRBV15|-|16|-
CATSRGLRGYHNEQFF
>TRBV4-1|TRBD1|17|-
CASSHADRDAPGNTIYF
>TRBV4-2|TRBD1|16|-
CASSPRQGAGNSPLHF
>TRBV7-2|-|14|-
CASSLQGIAYGYTF
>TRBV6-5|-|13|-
CASSRGQAYGYTF
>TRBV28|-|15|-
CASSPSGSGTGGYTF
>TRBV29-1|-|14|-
CSVEHYFSTDTQYF
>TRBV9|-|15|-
CASSVGAVPNSPLHF
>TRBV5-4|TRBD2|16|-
CASSRGGALAKNIQYF
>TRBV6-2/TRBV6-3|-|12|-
CASSYSTPPQHF
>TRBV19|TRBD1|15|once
CASSMNRGRSEKLFF
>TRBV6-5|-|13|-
CASSSRHYNEQFF
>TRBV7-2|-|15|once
CASSPHGGLSYEQYF
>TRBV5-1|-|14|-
CASSVTSSADGYTF
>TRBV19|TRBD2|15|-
CASSVSGGAGDTQYF
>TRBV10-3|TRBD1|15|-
CAISAAGTGNTEAFF
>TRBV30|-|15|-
CAWIPRRGMASPLHF
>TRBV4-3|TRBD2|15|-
CASSQASGGADTQYF
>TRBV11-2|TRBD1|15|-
CASSLVPGGGGGYTF
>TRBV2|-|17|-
CASRAGGSRVSNQPQHF
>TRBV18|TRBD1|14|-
CASSPGQGGNTIYF
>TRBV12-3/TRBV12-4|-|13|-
CASSSGVYQPQHF
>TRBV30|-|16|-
CAWRGFGAGDPYGYTF
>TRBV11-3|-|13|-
CASTGGSGNTIYF
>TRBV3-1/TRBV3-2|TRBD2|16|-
CASSPRTGGAYNEQFF
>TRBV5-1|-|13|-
CASSLESNSEAFF
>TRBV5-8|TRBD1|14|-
CASSFGQGGEKLFF
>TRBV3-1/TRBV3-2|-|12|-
CASSQTLYEQYF
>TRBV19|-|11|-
CASNRGTEAFF
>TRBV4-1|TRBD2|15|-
CASSQGTSGIGELFF
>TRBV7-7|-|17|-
CASSPAGGPATNEKLFF
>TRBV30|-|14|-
CAWSGGQTWDTIYF
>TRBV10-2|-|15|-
CASRRTRSSYNEQFF
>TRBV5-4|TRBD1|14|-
CASTRDSRGGEQYF
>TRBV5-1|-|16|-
CASSSGTRDFGEKLFF